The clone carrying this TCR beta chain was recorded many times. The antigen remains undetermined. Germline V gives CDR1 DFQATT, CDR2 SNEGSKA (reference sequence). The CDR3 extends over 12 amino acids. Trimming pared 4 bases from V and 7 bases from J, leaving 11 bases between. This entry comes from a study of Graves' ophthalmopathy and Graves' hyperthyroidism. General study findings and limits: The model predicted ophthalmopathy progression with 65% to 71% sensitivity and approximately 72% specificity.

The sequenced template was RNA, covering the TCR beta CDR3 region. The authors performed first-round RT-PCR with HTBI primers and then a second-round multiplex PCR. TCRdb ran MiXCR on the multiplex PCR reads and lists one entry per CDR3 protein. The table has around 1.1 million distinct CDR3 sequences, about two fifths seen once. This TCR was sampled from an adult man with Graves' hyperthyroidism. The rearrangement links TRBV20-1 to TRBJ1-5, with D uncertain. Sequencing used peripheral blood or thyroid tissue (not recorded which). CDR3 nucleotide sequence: TGCAGTGCTACCCATCTAGGGCAGCCCCAGCATTTT. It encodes CSATHLGQPQHF.